This T cell receptor (beta chain) derives from a study of PD-1 blockade in classical Hodgkin lymphoma. Repertoires were generated with immunoSEQ multiplex PCR, while TCRdb's copy carries only in-frame clones and drops some. The sample lists roughly 15,000 clones, less than 80% occurring once. V lost 6 bases and J lost 3, with 12 bases in between. Germline assignment: CDR1 SGHTA and CDR2 FQGNSA. This CDR3 has 13 amino acids. Study findings and constraints: Those patients who began receiving nivolumab less than 1 year after ASCT had lower diversity, and they were excluded.

Brentuximab vedotin exposure varied, and every patient relapsed after autologous stem cell transplantation. Comment on this clone: Its antigen is as yet unknown.

The chain employs TRBV7-2 and TRBJ2-7; no definite D call. The sample consisted of peripheral blood mononuclear cells (PBMCs), taken at baseline. This TCR was recovered from a human donor with classical Hodgkin lymphoma. The CDR3 sequence: CASRTGPDYEQYF. The CDR3, as DNA: TGTGCCAGCAGGACCGGGCCTGACTACGAGCAGTACTTC.